This T cell receptor beta chain is drawn from a study of blood T cell repertoires in COVID-19 (dated by TCRdb to about 2020). Broadly, across the study: Collaborator samples came from the United States, Italy and Spain and covered acute and convalescent phases of COVID-19. The material from the prospective study consisted of cDNA or gDNA derived from T cells, B-cell-depleted T cells, or PBMCs. Subjects who had been exposed to COVID-19, were actively infected with it, or had recovered from it provided the deeply sampled blood TCRbeta repertoires that made up the dataset. A freely available public database, intended as a resource for researchers studying the immune response to SARS-CoV-2, is where the repertoires were released. The samples were drawn from two sources: the first 160 participants of the ongoing ImmuneRACE study, and 1,000 to 1,500 subjects contributed by 6 global collaborators. The sample metadata nearly always contained a de-identified subject ID, COVID-19 status, age in years and sex. Where HLA class I and class II types were available, the types were taken from metadata supplied by the sample provider, not from assay-based typing. On the study overall, not on this receptor specifically: The quantity of clinical and demographic metadata differed by source and by participant and was supplied without curation.

In the case of this clone: Its recognized antigen is unknown. Base qualities are not provided; no much larger clone lies one nucleotide away.

In the prospective study, participants were about 18 to 90 years old, resided in 20 to 30 geographic areas of the United States, and were enrolled through a virtual design. In the prospective study, participants were assigned to cohorts based on the clinical history participants reported in a screening survey and a study questionnaire. Recovered participants in ImmuneRACE Cohort 3 were defined as having two consecutive negative NP/OP PCR tests, clearance from a healthcare professional, or resolution of symptoms. Each participant in the prospective study had whole blood, serum and a nasopharyngeal or oropharyngeal swab collected by mobile phlebotomists. Additional blood draws and questionnaires over an approximately 2-month period could optionally be provided by prospective study participants. Before DNA extraction, blood samples from the prospective study were shipped at room temperature or frozen.

Trimming removed 3 bases from V and 2 bases from J, leaving 7 bases between the germline ends. The CDR3 goes from the cysteine to the phenylalanine over 13 residues. The entry retains the CDR3 DNA only, 39 bases that are in frame from base 1. TCRbeta CDR3 regions were amplified from genomic DNA by means of the immunoSEQ Assay, a bias-controlled multiplex PCR. On the study's bioinformatics: The number of nucleated cells in each sample was estimated by amplification of reference gene primers within the assay. Sequence reads were collapsed and filtered to measure the absolute abundance of every unique TCRbeta CDR3 rearrangement. For each sample, productive Simpson clonality was calculated as the square root of Simpson's diversity index across productive rearrangements. Imported from immuneACCESS, the table was reduced by TCRdb to in-frame sequences with V and J called. These copies leave out some clones; in studies compared against another copy, an unresolved V gene accounts for under half, and the cause of the remainder is not known. Clone size and the V and J calls come from that table; the DNA yielded D and trimming. This sample comprises fewer than 500,000 clones, around 90% of them detected only once. The ten largest clones take up about 0.7% of the sample.

The source material was PBMCs or T cells enriched from blood (not recorded which). In this chain, TRBV12-3 or TRBV12-4 is recombined with TRBJ1-2, and perhaps TRBD1 as D gene, on 6 matching bases. This receptor was identified in a woman between 18 and 29 years old who had recovered from COVID-19. The CDR3 protein: CASSFGQNYGYTF. The nucleotide sequence reads TGTGCCAGCAGTTTCGGACAGAACTATGGCTACACCTTC.